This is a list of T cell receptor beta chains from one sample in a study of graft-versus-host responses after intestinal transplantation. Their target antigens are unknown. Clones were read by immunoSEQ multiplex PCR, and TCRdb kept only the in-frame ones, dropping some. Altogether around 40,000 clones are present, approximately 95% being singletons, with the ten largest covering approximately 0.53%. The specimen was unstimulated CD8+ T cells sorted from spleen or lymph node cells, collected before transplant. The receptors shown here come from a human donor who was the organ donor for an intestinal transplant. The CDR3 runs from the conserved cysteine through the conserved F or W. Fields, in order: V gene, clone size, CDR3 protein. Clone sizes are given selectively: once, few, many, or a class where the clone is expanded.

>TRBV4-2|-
CASSQDPQASFGTKTQYF
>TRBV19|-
CASTLAGGTEDTQYF
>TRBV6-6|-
CASTTGADTQYF
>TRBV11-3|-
CASSNSGGDPRYNEQFF
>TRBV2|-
CASSPDWNTGELFF
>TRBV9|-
CASSVAYNEQFF
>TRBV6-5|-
CASSYSSGSFTGELFF
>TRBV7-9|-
CASSTGGYGYTF
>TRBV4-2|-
CASSQASGGVKETQYF
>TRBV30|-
CAWSVGSGGGDTQYF
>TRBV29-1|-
CSVEEGGITGELFF
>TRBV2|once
CASSEVFGKNTGELFF
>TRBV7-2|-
CASSLAEGSYNEQFF
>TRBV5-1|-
CASSLLIQETQYF
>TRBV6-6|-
CASSPTGSNNEQFF
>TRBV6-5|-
CASSFRTGDSEAFF
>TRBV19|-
CASSWGTGWAYEQYF
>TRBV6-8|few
CASSTVVNTEAFF
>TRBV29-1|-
CSVLGTGSSYEQYF
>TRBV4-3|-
CASSQDRRGGGETQYF
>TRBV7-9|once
CASSSQAGGTQYF
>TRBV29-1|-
CSVEDAGFGYEQYF
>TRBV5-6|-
CASSSTGGRLFF
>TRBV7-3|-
CASSFIGSTDTQYF
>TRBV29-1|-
CSVPTGNYGYTF
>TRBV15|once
CATSNPGGTAPYEQYF
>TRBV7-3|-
CASSFRNQPQHF
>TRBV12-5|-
CASGPPAAPKEQYF
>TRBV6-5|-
CASSPGAPGPNEQFF
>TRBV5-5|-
CASSLWSNTEAFF
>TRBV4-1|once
CASGSGANTEAFF
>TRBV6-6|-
CASSSDYEQYF
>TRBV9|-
CASSPGQVVLYEQYF
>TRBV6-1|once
CASSMWGSGELFF
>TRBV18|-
CASSPDDSGQETQYF
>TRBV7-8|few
CASSSGLAGGIVSPEQYF
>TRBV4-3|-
CASSQDSTGYQPQHF
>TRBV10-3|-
CAISPGTGYTF
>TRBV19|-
CASSSWDRNQPQHF
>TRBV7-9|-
CASSLVGGQEQYF
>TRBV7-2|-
CASSLLIGSHEQYF
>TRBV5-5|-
CASWDRASLYGYTF
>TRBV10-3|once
CAISEGRGMDEQYF
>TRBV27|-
CASSSYRGRVSRGYTF
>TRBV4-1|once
CASSQDPQLVPSTDTQYF
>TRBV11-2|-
CASSLVLFATAYEQYF
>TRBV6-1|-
CASGEGGEQYF
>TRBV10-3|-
CAISDPAGGFGETQYF
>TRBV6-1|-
CASSEAILDQLGSNQPQHF
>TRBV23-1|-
CASSPHRWEQYF
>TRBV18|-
CASSPPDRVSGNTIYF
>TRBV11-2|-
CASSLDLVGADTQYF
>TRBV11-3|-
CASSPPTGSDEKLFF